This T cell receptor beta chain is drawn from a study of beta chain features in type 1 diabetes. Whole-study results and caveats: Researchers report that Type 1 diabetes patients had moderately but significantly shorter TCRB CDR3s across all four CD4+ subsets.

In germline, CDR1 is SGHRS, CDR2 YFSETQ. The CDR3 spans 15 residues. Between the trimmed V and J ends, which lost 4 bases and 1 base, there was a span of 12 bases. Reverse transcription of all isolated RNA meant that expressed TCRB transcripts were sequenced. Repertoires were generated with immunoSEQ multiplex PCR, while TCRdb's copy carries only in-frame clones and drops some. The sample has roughly 140,000 clones, 10% seen once; the top ten hold more than 0.4%. This clone has a handful of counts. The antigen is not known. The clonotype comes from a man aged 25 to 45 with type 1 diabetes. V gene TRBV5-1 combines with J gene TRBJ1-5; tentatively, D is TRBD1 (6 bases). Specimen: central memory CD4+ T cells from blood. CDR3 sequence: CASSEGRGSNQPQHF. The CDR3 DNA follows: TGCGCCAGCAGCGAAGGCAGGGGAAGCAATCAGCCCCAGCATTTT.